This T cell receptor (beta chain) came from a study of shared clonotypes between healthy human individuals. This clone has at least ten counts. Some clones are missing from TCRdb's copy, which holds only in-frame ones; the method was immunoSEQ multiplex PCR. Of about 1 million clones in the sample, more than 65% are singletons; the top ten hold approximately 1.5%. The sample taken for sequencing was memory CD4+ T cells sorted from blood. Subset here: CD45RA-negative fraction. The clonotype originates from a man between 18 and 29 years old in good health.

The CDR3, as DNA: TGCGCCAGCAGCTTGGGAGGGGTGGTCGCCGGGGAGCTGTTTTTT. Translated, it gives CASSLGGVVAGELFF. The V gene is TRBV5-1, the J gene TRBJ2-2, with D perhaps assigned TRBD1 or TRBD2 (5 bases each). V dropped 0 bases and J dropped 6 bases, with 12 bases sitting between them. The CDR3 is 15 amino acids. Germline values: CDR1 SGHRS, CDR2 YFSETQ.